This T cell receptor (beta chain) was found in a study of somatic mutations in cytotoxic T cells in rheumatoid arthritis. About the research overall: Patients had approximately 31 ml EDTA blood drawn right after diagnosis, before any treatment. Some V beta antibody-stained T-cell populations were flow-sorted at nearly 100% purity, including V beta1+ cells sequenced for TCRB. Study-level points and caveats: The clonality of CD8+ T cells was not significantly different between rheumatoid arthritis patients and age-matched healthy controls.

For this clone: Its specificity is not known. The junction does not match germline at one end; this may be a read error.

Clones were read by immunoSEQ multiplex PCR, and TCRdb kept only the in-frame ones, dropping some. Of about 20,000 clones detected, around four fifths appear once; the ten largest clones hold about an eighth. This CDR3 is built from 15 residues. Germline V gene sequence: CDR1 SSHAT, CDR2 FNYEAQ (reference sequence). This sequence joins TRBV7-7 and TRBJ2-5, with a possible D match to TRBD2 (5 bases). The receptor comes from an adult with rheumatoid arthritis. Material: CD8+ T cells sorted from blood. The CDR3 here is CASSLAHTVQETQYF. DNA for the CDR3: TGTGCTAGCAGCTTAGCGCATACGGTGCAAGAGACCCAGTACTTC. The variable domain in full, with the rest retrieved from reference TRBV7-7 and TRBJ2-5, is GAGVSQSPRYKVTKRGQDVTLRCDPISSHATLYWYQQALGQGPEFLTYFNYEAQPDKSGLPSDRFSAERPEGSISTLTIQRTEQRDSAMYRCASSLAHTVQETQYFGPGTRLLVL.